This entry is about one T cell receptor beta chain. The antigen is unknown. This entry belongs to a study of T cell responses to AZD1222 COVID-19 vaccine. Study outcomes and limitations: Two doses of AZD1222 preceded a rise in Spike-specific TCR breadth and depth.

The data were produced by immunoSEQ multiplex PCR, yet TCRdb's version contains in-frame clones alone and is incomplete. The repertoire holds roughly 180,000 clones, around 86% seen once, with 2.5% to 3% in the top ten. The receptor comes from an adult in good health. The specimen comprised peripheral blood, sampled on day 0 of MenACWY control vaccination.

The CDR3 spells CASSPRRGREYEQYF. The CDR3, as DNA: TGTGCCAGCAGCCCGAGGAGGGGGAGAGAGTACGAGCAGTACTTC. This chain joins TRBV7-8 and TRBJ2-7, with D perhaps TRBD1 or TRBD2 (6 bases each). The CDR3 is 15 amino acids. Trimming pared 5 bases from V and 4 bases from J, leaving 18 bases between. CDR1 is SGHVS and CDR2 is FQNEAQ in the germline V gene.